The clone carrying this T cell receptor beta chain appeared many times. V dropped 2 bases and J dropped 3 bases, with 11 bases sitting between them. CDR3 length: 14 residues. These data belong to a study of T cells in Graves' hyperthyroidism and ophthalmopathy. Study as a whole: Before treatment of any kind, peripheral blood was taken at initial diagnosis.

What was amplified from RNA transcripts were TCR beta CDR3 regions. First-round RT-PCR with HTBI primers amplified the TCR CDR3 region. Via MiXCR, TCRdb re-called the multiplex PCR reads, giving one row per CDR3 protein. Of about 690,000 distinct CDR3 sequences listed, around 15% are singletons. The sequence derives from a man aged 50 to 59 with Graves' hyperthyroidism. The gene calls are TRBV12-3 or TRBV12-4 and TRBJ2-7; no definite D call. Input material: blood. The CDR3 sequence is CASSLRAGNYEQYF. In DNA, the CDR3 is TGTGCCAGCAGTTTAAGGGCTGGCAACTACGAGCAGTACTTC.